The following is a TCR beta chain sequence with its context. Per-sample yields of isolated PBMCs were at least 6 million. Extracted total RNA amounted to at least 5.5 micrograms for each sample. The data are from a study of blood T cells in healthy people across ages. Together with a sample-barcoded 5' primer, a J-beta primer mix was included in a second PCR lasting about 7 to 12 cycles. TCRdb used MiXCR to reprocess the 5' RACE reads, holding one entry per CDR3 protein. Among 540,000 or so distinct CDR3 sequences, more than 45% were seen once, and the ten largest hold around 25%. This CDR3 region has 13 residues. CDR1 is SGHRS, CDR2 YFSETQ, per germline. V lost 5 bases and J 2 bases, leaving 10 bases between the germline ends.

The sequence was collected from a man older than 75 in good health. The sequencing input was blood. The V call is TRBV5-1, the J call TRBJ1-2; no clear D. This chain's CDR3 is CASRMDGNYGYTF. CDR3 coding DNA: TGCGCCAGCAGAATGGACGGAAACTATGGCTACACCTTC.